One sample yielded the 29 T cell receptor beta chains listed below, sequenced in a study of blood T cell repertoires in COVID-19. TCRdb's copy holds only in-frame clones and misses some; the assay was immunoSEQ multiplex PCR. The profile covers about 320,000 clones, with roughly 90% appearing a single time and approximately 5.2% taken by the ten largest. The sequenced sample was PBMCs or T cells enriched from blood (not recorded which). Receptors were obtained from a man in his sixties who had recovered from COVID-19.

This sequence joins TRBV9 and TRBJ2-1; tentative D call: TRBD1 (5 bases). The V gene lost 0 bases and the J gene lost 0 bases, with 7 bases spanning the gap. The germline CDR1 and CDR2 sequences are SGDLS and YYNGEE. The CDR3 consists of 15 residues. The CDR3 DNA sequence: TGTGCCAGCAGCGTAGGGACAAACTCCTACAATGAGCAGTTCTTC. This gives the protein CASSVGTNSYNEQFF.

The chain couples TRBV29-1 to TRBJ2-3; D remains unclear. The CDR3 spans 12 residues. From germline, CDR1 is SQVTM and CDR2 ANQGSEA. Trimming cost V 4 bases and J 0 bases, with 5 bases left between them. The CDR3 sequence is CSVVASTDTQYF. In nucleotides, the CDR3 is TGCAGCGTTGTGGCCAGCACAGATACGCAGTATTTT.

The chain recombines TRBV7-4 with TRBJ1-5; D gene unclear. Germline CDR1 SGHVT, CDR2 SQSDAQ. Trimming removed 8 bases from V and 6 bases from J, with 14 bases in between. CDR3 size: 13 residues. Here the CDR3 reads CASAKRDTQPQHF. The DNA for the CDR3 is TGTGCCAGCGCTAAAAGAGATACTCAGCCCCAGCATTTT.

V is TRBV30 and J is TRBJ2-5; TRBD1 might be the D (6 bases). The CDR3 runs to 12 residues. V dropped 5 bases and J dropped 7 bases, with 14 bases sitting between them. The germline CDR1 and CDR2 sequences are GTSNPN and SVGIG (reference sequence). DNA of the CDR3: TGTGCCTGGTTACAGGGAATTGGGACCCAGTACTTC. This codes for CAWLQGIGTQYF. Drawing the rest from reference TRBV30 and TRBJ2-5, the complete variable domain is SQTIHQWPATLVQPVGSPLSLECTVEGTSNPNLYWYRQAAGRGLQLLFYSVGIGQISSEVPQNLSASRPQDRQFILSSKKLLLSDSGFYLCAWLQGIGTQYFGPGTRLLVL.

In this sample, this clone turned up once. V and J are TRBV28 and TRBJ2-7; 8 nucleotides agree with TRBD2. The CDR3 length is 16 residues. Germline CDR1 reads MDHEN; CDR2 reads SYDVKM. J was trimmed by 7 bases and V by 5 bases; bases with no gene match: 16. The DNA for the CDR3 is TGTGCCAGCAGTCGTATTATCCCGGGACTAGGCGAAGAGCAGTACTTC. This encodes CASSRIIPGLGEEQYF.

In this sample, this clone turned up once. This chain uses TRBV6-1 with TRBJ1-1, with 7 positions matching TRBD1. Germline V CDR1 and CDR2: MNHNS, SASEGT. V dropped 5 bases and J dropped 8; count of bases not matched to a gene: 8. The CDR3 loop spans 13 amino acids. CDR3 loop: CASSPRTGTEAFF. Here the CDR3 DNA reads TGTGCCAGCAGTCCCCGGACAGGAACAGAAGCTTTCTTT.

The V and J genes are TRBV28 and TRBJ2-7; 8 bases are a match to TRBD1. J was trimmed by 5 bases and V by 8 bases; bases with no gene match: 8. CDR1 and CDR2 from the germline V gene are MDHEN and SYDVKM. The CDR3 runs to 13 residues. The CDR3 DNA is TGTGCCAGCGACAGGGGAGCTAGAGACGAGCAGTACTTC. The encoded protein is CASDRGARDEQYF.

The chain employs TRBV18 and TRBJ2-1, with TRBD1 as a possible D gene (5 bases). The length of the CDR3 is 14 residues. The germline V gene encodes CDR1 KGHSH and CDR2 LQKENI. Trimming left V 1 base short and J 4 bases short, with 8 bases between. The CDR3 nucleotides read TGTGCCAGCTCACCACGGGGCCAATACAATGAGCAGTTCTTC. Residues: CASSPRGQYNEQFF. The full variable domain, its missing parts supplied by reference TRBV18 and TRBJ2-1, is NAGVMQNPRHLVRRRGQEARLRCSPMKGHSHVYWYRQLPEEGLKFMVYLQKENIIDESGMPKERFSAEFPKEGPSILRIQQVVRGDSAAYFCASSPRGQYNEQFFGPGTRLTVL.

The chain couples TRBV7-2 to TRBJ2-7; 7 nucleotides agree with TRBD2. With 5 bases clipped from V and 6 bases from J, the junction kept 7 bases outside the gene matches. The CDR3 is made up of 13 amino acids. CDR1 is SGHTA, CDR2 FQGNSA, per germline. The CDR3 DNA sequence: TGTGCCAGCAGCCCCGAACGGGGGGTCGAGCAGTACTTC. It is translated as CASSPERGVEQYF.

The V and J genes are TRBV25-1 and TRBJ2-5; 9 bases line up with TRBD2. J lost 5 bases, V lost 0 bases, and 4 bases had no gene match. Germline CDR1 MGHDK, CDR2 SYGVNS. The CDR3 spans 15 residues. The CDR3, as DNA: TGTGCCAGCAGTGAATATGGCCTAGCGGGGGAGACCCAGTACTTC. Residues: CASSEYGLAGETQYF.

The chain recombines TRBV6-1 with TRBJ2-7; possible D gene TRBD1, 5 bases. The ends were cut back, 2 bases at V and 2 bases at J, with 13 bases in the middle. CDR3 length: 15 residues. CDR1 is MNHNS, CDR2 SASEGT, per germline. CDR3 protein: CASSEFPAGTYEQYF. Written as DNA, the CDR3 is TGTGCCAGCAGTGAATTTCCTGCAGGGACCTACGAGCAGTACTTC.

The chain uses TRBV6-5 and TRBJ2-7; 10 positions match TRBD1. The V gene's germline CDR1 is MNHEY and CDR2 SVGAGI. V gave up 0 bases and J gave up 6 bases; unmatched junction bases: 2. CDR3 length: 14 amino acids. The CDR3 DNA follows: TGTGCCAGCAGTTACTCGAGGGACAGGGGCGAGCAGTACTTC. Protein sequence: CASSYSRDRGEQYF.

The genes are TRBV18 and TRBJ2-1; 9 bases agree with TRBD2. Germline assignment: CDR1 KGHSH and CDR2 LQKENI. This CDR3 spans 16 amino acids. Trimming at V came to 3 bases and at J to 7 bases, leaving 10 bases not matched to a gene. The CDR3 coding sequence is TGTGCCAGCTCACCGTACGGGACTAGCAGCCGAAATGAGCAGTTCTTC. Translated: CASSPYGTSSRNEQFF.

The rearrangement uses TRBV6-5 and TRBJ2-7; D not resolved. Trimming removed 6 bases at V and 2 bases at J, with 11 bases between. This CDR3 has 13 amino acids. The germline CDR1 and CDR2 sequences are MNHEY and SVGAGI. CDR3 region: CASSLGTPYEQYF. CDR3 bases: TGTGCCAGCAGCCTCGGTACCCCCTACGAGCAGTACTTC.

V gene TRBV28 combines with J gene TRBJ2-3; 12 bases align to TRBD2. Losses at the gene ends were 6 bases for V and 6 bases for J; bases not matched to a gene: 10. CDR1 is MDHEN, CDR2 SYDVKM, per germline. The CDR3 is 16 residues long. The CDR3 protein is CASSPLAGGPSDTQYF. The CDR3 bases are TGTGCCAGCAGCCCCCTAGCGGGAGGGCCGTCGGATACGCAGTATTTT.

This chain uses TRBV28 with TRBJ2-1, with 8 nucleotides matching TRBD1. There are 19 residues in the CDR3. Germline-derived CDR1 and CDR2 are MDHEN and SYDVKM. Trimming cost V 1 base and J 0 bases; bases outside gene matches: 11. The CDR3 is CASSLSQSQTGGSYNEQFF. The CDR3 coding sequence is TGTGCCAGCAGTTTATCGCAATCTCAAACAGGGGGCTCCTACAATGAGCAGTTCTTC.

The DNA for the CDR3 is TGTGCCAGCAGCTTGTATTCGGGGGACCAGTACTTC. The encoded protein is CASSLYSGDQYF. The gene calls are TRBV5-5 and TRBJ2-7, with a possible D match to TRBD2 (6 bases). The CDR3 spans 12 residues. The ends were cut back, 1 base at V and 10 bases at J, with 12 bases in the middle. Germline CDR1 and CDR2: SGHKS and YYEKEE (reference sequence). Full variable domain (outside the CDR3, taken from reference TRBV5-5 and TRBJ2-7): DAGVTQSPTHLIKTRGQQVTLRCSPISGHKSVSWYQQVLGQGPQFIFQYYEKEERGRGNFPDRFSARQFPNYSSELNVNALLLGDSALYLCASSLYSGDQYFGPGTRLTVT.

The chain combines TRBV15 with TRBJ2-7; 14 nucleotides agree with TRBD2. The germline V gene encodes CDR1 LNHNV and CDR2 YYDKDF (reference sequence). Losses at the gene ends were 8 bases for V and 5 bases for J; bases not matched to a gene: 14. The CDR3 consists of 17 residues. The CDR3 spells CATQLGLAGAGTHEQYF. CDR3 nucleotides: TGTGCCACCCAATTGGGACTAGCGGGAGCTGGTACCCACGAGCAGTACTTC.

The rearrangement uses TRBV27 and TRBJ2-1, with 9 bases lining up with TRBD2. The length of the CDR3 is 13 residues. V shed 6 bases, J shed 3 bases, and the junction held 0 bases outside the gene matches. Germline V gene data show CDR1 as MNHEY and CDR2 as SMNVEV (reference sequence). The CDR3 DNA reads TGTGCCAGCAGACTAGCGGGCTACAATGAGCAGTTCTTC. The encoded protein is CASRLAGYNEQFF.

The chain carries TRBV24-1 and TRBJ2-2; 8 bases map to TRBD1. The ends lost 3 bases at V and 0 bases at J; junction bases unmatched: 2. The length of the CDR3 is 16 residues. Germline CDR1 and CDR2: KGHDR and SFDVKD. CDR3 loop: CATSDMDRANTGELFF. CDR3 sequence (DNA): TGTGCCACCAGTGATATGGACAGGGCGAACACCGGGGAGCTGTTTTTT.

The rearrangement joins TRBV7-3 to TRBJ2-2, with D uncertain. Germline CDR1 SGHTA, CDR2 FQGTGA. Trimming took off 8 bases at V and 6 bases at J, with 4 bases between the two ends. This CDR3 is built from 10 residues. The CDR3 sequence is CASSAGELFF. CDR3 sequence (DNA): TGTGCCAGCTCGGCCGGGGAGCTGTTTTTT.

CDR3 loop: CASSLWGGTLNYGYTF. CDR3 bases: TGTGCCAGCAGTTTGTGGGGGGGGACGTTGAACTATGGCTACACCTTC. V gene TRBV28 combines with J gene TRBJ1-2, with a weak D call TRBD1 (5 bases). This CDR3 comprises 16 residues. Germline CDR1 and CDR2: MDHEN and SYDVKM. Trimming stripped 3 bases from V and 2 bases from J, with 16 bases between.

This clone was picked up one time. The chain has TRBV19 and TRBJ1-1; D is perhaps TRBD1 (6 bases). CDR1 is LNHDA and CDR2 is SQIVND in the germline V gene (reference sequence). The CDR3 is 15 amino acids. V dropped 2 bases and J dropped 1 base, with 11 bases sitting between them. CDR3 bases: TGTGCCAGTAGTATAAAGCTCAGGGGGAACACTGAAGCTTTCTTT. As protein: CASSIKLRGNTEAFF.

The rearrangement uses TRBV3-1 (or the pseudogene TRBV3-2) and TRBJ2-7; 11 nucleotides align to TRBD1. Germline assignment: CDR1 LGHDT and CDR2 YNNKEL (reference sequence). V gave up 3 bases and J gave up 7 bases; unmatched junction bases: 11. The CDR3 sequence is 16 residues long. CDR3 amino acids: CASSHKDRGRFSEQYF. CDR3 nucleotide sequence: TGTGCCAGCAGCCATAAGGACAGGGGGCGTTTCAGTGAGCAGTACTTC.

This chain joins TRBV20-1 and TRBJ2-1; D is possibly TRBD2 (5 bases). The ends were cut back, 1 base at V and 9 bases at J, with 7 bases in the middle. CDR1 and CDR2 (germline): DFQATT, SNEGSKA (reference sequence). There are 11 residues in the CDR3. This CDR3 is CSARGGSEQFF. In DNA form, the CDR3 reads TGCAGTGCTAGAGGTGGGAGTGAGCAGTTCTTC.

The DNA for the CDR3 is TGTGCCAGCAGCGGCCGACTGGGAGGAGAGGACTATGGCTACACCTTC. This sequence encodes CASSGRLGGEDYGYTF. The gene calls are TRBV9 and TRBJ1-2, with D unresolved. The CDR3 spans 16 residues. V lost 3 bases, J lost 3 bases, and 18 bases lay in between. The germline V gene has CDR1 SGDLS and CDR2 YYNGEE. Variable domain in full (rest from reference TRBV9 and TRBJ1-2): DSGVTQTPKHLITATGQRVTLRCSPRSGDLSVYWYQQSLDQGLQFLIQYYNGEERAKGNILERFSAQQFPDLHSELNLSSLELGDSALYFCASSGRLGGEDYGYTFGSGTRLTVV.

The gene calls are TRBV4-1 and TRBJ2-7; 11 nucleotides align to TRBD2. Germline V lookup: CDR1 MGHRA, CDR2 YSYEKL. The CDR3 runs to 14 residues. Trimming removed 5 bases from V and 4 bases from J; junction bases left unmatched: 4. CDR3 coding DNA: TGCGCCAGCAGCTTCCGACTAGCGGGGTACGAGCAGTACTTC. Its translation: CASSFRLAGYEQYF.

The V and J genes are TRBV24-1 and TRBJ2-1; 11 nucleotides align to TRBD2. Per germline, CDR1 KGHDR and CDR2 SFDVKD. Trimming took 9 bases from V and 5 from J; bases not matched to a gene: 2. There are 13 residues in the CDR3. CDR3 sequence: CATGTSGNNEQFF. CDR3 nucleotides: TGTGCCACCGGGACTAGCGGTAACAATGAGCAGTTCTTC.

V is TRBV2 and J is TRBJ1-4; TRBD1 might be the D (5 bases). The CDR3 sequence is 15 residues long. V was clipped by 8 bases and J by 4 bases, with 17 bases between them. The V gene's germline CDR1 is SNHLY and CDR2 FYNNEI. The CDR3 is CASLRPGGNNEKLFF. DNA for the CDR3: TGTGCCAGCCTCCGCCCGGGGGGAAATAATGAAAAACTGTTTTTT.